This record looks at one T cell receptor (beta chain) sequence and its context. The data were taken from a study of blood T cell repertoires in COVID-19. On the study more broadly: The United States, Italy and Spain supplied acute and convalescent COVID-19 samples. From T cells, B-cell-depleted T cells, or PBMCs came the material, which was cDNA or gDNA.

Germline V gene sequence: CDR1 LGHDT, CDR2 YNNKEL (reference sequence). CDR3 length: 17 amino acids. Trimming cost V 5 bases and J 4 bases; bases outside gene matches: 6. In the authors' workflow: The assay estimated nucleated cells by amplifying reference gene primers. Repertoires were generated with immunoSEQ multiplex PCR, while TCRdb's copy carries only in-frame clones and drops some. Clonal size and the V and J genes are those of that table, whereas D and trimming came from the DNA. The sample contains 200,000 to 250,000 clones, approximately 84% of which appear only once. The receptor comes from a man of 80 years or more with acute or convalescent COVID-19. This chain uses TRBV3-1 (or the pseudogene TRBV3-2) with TRBJ2-2; 14 nucleotides match TRBD2. Sequenced material: peripheral blood. For the CDR3, the DNA is TGTGCCAGCAGCAAGGGACTAGCGGGAGATGGCACCGGGGAGCTGTTTTTT. Protein: CASSKGLAGDGTGELFF.